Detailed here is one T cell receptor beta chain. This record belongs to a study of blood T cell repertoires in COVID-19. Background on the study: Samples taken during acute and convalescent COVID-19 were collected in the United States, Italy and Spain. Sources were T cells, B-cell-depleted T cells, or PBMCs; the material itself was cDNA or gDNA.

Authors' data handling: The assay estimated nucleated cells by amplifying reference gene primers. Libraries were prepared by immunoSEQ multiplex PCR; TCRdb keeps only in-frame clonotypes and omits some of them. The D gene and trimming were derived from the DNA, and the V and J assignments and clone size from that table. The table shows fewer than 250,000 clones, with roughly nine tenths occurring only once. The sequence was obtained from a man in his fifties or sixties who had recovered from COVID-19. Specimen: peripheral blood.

The CDR3 DNA reads as TGTGCCAGCAGCATATTGACAGGGGCGTCCTACGAGCAGTACTTC. Translated: CASSILTGASYEQYF. V gene TRBV9 combines with J gene TRBJ2-7; TRBD1 aligns across 8 bases. This CDR3 comprises 15 residues. Trimming at V came to 4 bases and at J to 1 base, leaving 7 bases not matched to a gene. Germline-derived CDR1 and CDR2 are SGDLS and YYNGEE.